This is a list of T cell receptor beta chains from one sample in a study of spatial heterogeneity in lung cancer. TCRdb reprocessed the 5' RACE reads via MiXCR and lists one record per CDR3 protein. The table records about 3,900 distinct CDR3 sequences, about 9% of them present only once. The sample was normal lung tissue next to the tumor, taken at surgery. Receptor source: a female donor with early-stage non-small cell lung cancer. The CDR3 runs from the conserved cysteine through the conserved F or W. D genes are given only for firm matches. Size values are once, few and many counts, or a class for expanded clones, and some rows have none.

D gene	clone size	V gene	J gene	CDR3 protein	CDR3 DNA
.	.	TRBV30	TRBJ1-1	CAWRTTLDTEAFF	TGTGCCTGGCGGACGACCCTGGACACTGAAGCTTTCTTT
.	many	TRBV18	TRBJ1-1	CASSRGGGHTEAFF	TGTGCCAGCTCACGGGGAGGGGGACACACTGAAGCTTTCTTT
TRBD1	medium-sized	TRBV6-6	TRBJ1-4	CASSTGQEVWLFF	TGTGCCAGCAGTACCGGACAGGAGGTTTGGCTGTTTTTT
.	medium-sized	TRBV6-7	TRBJ1-5	CASSYGSNQPQHF	TGTGCCAGCAGTTACGGTAGCAATCAGCCCCAGCATTTT
.	many	TRBV30	TRBJ2-2	CAWSRMALTGELFF	TGTGCCTGGAGTCGGATGGCACTCACCGGGGAGCTGTTTTTT
.	many	TRBV6-5	TRBJ1-2	CASSPNYPGSSYGYTF	TGTGCCAGCAGTCCTAATTATCCGGGATCCTCATATGGCTACACCTTC
TRBD1	medium-sized	TRBV10-3	TRBJ1-2	CAISESKSTGSNYGYTF	TGTGCCATCAGTGAGTCAAAATCGACAGGGTCGAACTATGGCTACACCTTC
.	medium-sized	TRBV7-2	TRBJ2-2	CASSFPAGGGQRTGELFF	TGTGCCAGCAGCTTCCCCGCTGGCGGGGGACAACGCACCGGGGAGCTGTTTTTT
.	medium-sized	TRBV6-1	TRBJ1-3	CASSESGTGNTIYF	TGTGCCAGCAGTGAGTCAGGGACTGGAAACACCATATATTTT
.	many	TRBV15	TRBJ2-3	CATSPIPPGVQYF	TGTGCCACCAGTCCTATCCCCCCCGGTGTGCAGTATTTT
TRBD1	medium-sized	TRBV2	TRBJ2-5	CASRDRGETQYF	TGTGCCAGCAGGGACAGGGGTGAGACCCAGTACTTC
.	medium-sized	TRBV3-1	TRBJ2-1	CASSQVGDPFNEQFF	TGTGCCAGCAGCCAAGTTGGGGACCCATTCAACGAGCAGTTCTTC
TRBD1	.	TRBV7-9	TRBJ2-3	CAETGGSEDTQYF	TGTGCCGAGACAGGGGGCTCTGAAGATACGCAGTATTTT
TRBD1	medium-sized	TRBV15	TRBJ1-2	CATSRDRAGGASSYGYTF	TGTGCCACCAGCAGAGACAGGGCAGGGGGCGCCTCTTCCTATGGCTACACCTTC
.	many	TRBV11-2	TRBJ2-1	CASSSPVVWNEQFF	TGTGCCAGCAGCTCCCCCGTGGTTTGGAATGAGCAGTTCTTC
.	medium-sized	TRBV7-8	TRBJ2-4	CASSLAWGGMIAKNIQYF	TGTGCCAGCAGCTTAGCGTGGGGAGGCATGATAGCCAAAAACATTCAGTACTTC
.	medium-sized	TRBV6-6	TRBJ1-5	CASSSSGGGQPQHF	TGTGCCAGCAGTTCTTCTGGGGGCGGGCAGCCCCAGCATTTT
.	medium-sized	TRBV4-1	TRBJ2-7	CASSQVSTGSSYEQYF	TGCGCCAGCAGCCAAGTAAGCACAGGGAGCTCCTACGAGCAGTACTTC
.	medium-sized	TRBV19	TRBJ2-2	CASSDPRGRTANTGELFF	TGTGCCAGTAGTGACCCAAGGGGCAGGACCGCGAACACCGGGGAGCTGTTTTTT
.	medium-sized	TRBV29-1	TRBJ1-4	CSVGQGYGLFF	TGCAGCGTTGGCCAGGGGTACGGACTGTTTTTT
.	.	TRBV7-9	TRBJ2-7	CASSLEVYEQYF	TGTGCCAGCAGCTTAGAAGTGTACGAGCAGTACTTC
.	.	TRBV20-1	TRBJ2-1	CSASGSGGGAEQFF	TGCAGTGCTAGCGGGAGTGGTGGGGGGGCTGAGCAGTTCTTC